The next 2 T cell receptor beta chains were all read from a single sample in a study of CXCR3-negative and CXCR3-positive naive CD8 T cells (dated by TCRdb to between 2018 and 2021). The investigation overall reported the following: Compared with CXCR3-negative naive cells, CXCR3-positive naive cells had TRB CDR3s with higher hydrophobicity (lower Kidera factor 4), lower energy, and higher strength and volume indices.

These receptors have no known antigen. The sequencer listed for this sample is NextSeq 550. The Human TCR Profiling Kit (MiLaboratory) was used to make UMI-labeled 5' RACE TRB cDNA libraries. Reprocessed by TCRdb, the reads give a single entry per CDR3 protein sequence, without DNA. The table for this sample records over 100,000 distinct CDR3 sequences. Of the sample, 0.4% to 0.5% falls within the top ten clones. Sequencing was performed on naive CXCR3+ CD8+ T cells from blood. Interpreted using the paper, the cell subset or site label stands for: CD45RO-CCR7+CD27+CD95- naive CD8+ T cells expressing CXCR3 (TNR3+). The receptors stem from a human donor in good health. Some clones in this sample may be carry-over from other donors' samples.

The CDR3 sequence: CASSQEYARRSYEQYF. The J gene is TRBJ2-7, the V gene TRBV4-3. Germline loops: CDR1 LGHNA, CDR2 YSLEER. The CDR3 has 16 amino acids.

The chain uses TRBV10-3 and TRBJ2-2; no DNA is available, so the TRBD1 call from TCRdb remains unchecked. This CDR3 has 17 amino acids. The germline V gene has CDR1 ENHRY and CDR2 SYGVKD. CDR3 region: CAISETRTGTNTGELFF.